This TCR beta chain was recovered during a study of T cell changes during pregnancy in multiple sclerosis. This CDR3 contains 17 residues. Germline lookup yields CDR1 GTSNPN and CDR2 SVGIG (reference sequence). The V gene end was trimmed by 5 bases and the J gene end by 5 bases; junction bases not matched to a gene: 20. TCRdb's table, derived via immunoSEQ multiplex PCR, lists solely in-frame clones and lacks some. The sample carries around 88,000 clones, about 92% recorded once. The clonotype comes from a female donor in good health, enrolled as a control in a pregnancy study. The chain is built from TRBV30 and TRBJ2-7; 8 bases match TRBD1. The sequences come from peripheral blood, collected after pregnancy. CDR3 region: CAWDNILFNDRGHEQYF. CDR3 nucleotides: TGTGCCTGGGACAACATTTTATTCAACGACAGGGGTCACGAGCAGTACTTC.